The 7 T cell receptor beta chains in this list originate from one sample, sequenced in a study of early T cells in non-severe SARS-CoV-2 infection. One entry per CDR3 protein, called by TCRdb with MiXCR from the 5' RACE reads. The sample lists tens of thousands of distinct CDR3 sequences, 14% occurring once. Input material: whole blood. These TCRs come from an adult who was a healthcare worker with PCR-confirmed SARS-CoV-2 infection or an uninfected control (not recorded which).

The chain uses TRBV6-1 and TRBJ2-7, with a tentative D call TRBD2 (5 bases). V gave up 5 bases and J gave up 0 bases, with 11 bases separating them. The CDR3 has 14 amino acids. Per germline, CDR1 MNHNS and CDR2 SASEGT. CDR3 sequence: CASSSDYSSYEQYF. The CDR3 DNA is TGTGCCAGCAGTTCCGACTATTCCTCCTACGAGCAGTACTTC.

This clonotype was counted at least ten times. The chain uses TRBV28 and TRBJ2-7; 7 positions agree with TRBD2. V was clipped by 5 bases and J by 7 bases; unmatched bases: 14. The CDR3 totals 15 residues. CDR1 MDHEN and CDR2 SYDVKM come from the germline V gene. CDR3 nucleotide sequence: TGTGCCAGCAGTCCCCCGGGGGGAGGTTACCGGGAGCAGTACTTC. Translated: CASSPPGGGYREQYF.

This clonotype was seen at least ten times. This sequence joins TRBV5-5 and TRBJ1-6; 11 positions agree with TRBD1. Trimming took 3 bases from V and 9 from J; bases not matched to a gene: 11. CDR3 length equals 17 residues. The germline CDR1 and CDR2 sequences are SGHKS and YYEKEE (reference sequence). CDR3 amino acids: CASSSSLPGQGVSPLHF. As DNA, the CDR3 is TGTGCCAGCAGCTCCTCACTCCCGGGACAGGGGGTTTCACCCCTCCACTTT.

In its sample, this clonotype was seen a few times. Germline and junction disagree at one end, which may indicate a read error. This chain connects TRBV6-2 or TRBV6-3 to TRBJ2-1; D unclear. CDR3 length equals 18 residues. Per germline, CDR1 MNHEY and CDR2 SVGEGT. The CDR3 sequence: CASSSLVIGIASNNEQFF. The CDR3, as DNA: TGTGCCAGCAGTTCCTTGGTCATCGGTATCGCCTCCAACAATGAGCAGTTCTTC.

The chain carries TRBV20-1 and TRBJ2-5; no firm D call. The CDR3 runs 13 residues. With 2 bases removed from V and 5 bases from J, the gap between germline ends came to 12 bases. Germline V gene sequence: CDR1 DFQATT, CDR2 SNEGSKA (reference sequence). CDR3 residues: CSARLPGWETQYF. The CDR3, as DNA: TGCAGTGCTAGATTACCCGGGTGGGAGACCCAGTACTTC.

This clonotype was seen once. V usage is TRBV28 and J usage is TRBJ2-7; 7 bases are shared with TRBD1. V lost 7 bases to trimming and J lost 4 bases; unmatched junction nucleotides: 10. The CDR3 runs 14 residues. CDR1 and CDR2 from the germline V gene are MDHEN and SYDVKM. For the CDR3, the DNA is TGTGCCAGCATTCAGACAGGGTCCTTTTACGAGCAGTACTTC. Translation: CASIQTGSFYEQYF.

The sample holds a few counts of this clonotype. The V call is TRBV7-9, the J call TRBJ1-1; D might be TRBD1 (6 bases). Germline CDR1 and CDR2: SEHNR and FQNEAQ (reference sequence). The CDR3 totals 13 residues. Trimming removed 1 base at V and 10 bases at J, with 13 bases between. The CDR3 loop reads CASSLEGKGGAFF. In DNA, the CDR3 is TGTGCCAGCAGCTTAGAGGGCAAGGGGGGAGCTTTCTTT.